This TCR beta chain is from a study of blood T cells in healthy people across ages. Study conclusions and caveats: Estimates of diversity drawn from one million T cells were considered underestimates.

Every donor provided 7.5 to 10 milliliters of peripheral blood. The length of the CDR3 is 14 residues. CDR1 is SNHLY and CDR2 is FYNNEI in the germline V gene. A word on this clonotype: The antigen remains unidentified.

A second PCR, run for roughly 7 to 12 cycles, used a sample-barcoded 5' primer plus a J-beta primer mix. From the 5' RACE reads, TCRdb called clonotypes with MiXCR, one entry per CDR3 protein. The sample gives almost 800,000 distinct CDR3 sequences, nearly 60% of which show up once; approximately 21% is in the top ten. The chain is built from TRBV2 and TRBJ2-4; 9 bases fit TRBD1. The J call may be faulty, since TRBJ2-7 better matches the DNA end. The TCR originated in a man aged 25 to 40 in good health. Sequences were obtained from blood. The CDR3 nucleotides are TGTGCCAGCGGACACCGGGACAGGGCCTACGAGCAGTACTTC. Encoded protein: CASGHRDRAYEQYF.